The rows below give T cell receptor beta chains drawn from one sample of a study of cytomegalovirus exposure and HLA in healthy donors. Measured with immunoSEQ multiplex PCR; TCRdb has only the in-frame clones, and not every one. The sample lists 150,000 to 200,000 clones, approximately 84% occurring once. The sequenced material came from PBMCs. These TCRs come from a girl aged 5-17 years in good health and CMV-seropositive. Each CDR3 is given with its conserved first and last residue.

j_gene | v_gene | CDR3aa
TRBJ2-1 | TRBV13 | CASSPSGESYNEQFF
TRBJ2-1 | TRBV10-3 | CAISEGVTGAGNEQFF
TRBJ2-1 | TRBV27 | CASRRDREYNEQFF
TRBJ1-3 | TRBV9 | CASSVDLQSDTIYF
TRBJ1-5 | TRBV19 | CASSPTGPNQPQHF
TRBJ1-5 | TRBV28 | CASRDRSYQPQHF
TRBJ1-2 | TRBV13 | CASSLSGQSNYGYTF
TRBJ1-1 | TRBV6-4 | CASSVGENTEAFF
TRBJ1-1 | TRBV5-1 | CASSPGQNTEAFF
TRBJ2-3 | TRBV2 | CASTKRSGGTDTQYF
TRBJ1-1 | TRBV4-1 | CASCPSKRDSEAFF
TRBJ2-3 | TRBV7-9 | CASSPASGGSKAYF
TRBJ1-2 | TRBV4-1 | CASSQTGGRDGYTF
TRBJ1-6 | TRBV28 | CASSDRESVSPLHF